Listed below are T cell receptor beta chains from one sample, sequenced in a study of T cells in localized non-small cell lung cancer. Assay used: immunoSEQ multiplex PCR; TCRdb lists only in-frame clones, some missing. The data contain 40,000 or so clones, roughly 87% of them singletons. Material: peripheral blood, obtained before any cancer treatment. The source is a male donor aged 60 or older with stage III squamous cell lung carcinoma. Each CDR3 is given with its conserved first and last residue. The D gene is left open where the match is weak. A clone size is listed for some rows: how often the clone was seen (once, few, many), or a class if it is expanded.

d_gene | abundance | j_gene | v_gene | CDR3aa
TRBD1 | once | TRBJ1-1 | TRBV5-1 | CASSLAAGGATEAFF
NA | few | TRBJ1-5 | TRBV6-6 | CASGRYSNQPQHF
NA | NA | TRBJ1-1 | TRBV19 | CASSPGRQNTEAFF
NA | few | TRBJ1-1 | TRBV18 | CASSRHWNTEAFF
TRBD1 | few | TRBJ2-7 | TRBV27 | CASSSRQGSYEQYF
NA | NA | TRBJ1-6 | TRBV9 | CASSVDGGSNSPLHF
NA | NA | TRBJ1-2 | TRBV10-3 | CATGGDNYGYTF
NA | NA | TRBJ2-7 | TRBV2 | CASSGYEQYF
TRBD1 | few | TRBJ2-7 | TRBV13 | CATDRVYEQYF
NA | NA | TRBJ2-7 | TRBV15 | CATSRVQGAYEQYF
TRBD2 | NA | TRBJ2-1 | TRBV19 | CASRGLAGDSSSYNEQFF
NA | NA | TRBJ2-2 | TRBV6-1 | CASSASGPNTGELFF
TRBD1 | NA | TRBJ1-1 | TRBV19 | CASSQGQGVTEAFF
NA | NA | TRBJ1-2 | TRBV19 | CASSTGAGYTF
NA | NA | TRBJ2-3 | TRBV10-2 | CASSDTGRGTDTQYF
NA | NA | TRBJ2-1 | TRBV7-9 | CASSLGQGGYNEQFF
TRBD1 | NA | TRBJ2-1 | TRBV7-9 | CASSPRPGTADNEQFF
TRBD1 | NA | TRBJ1-3 | TRBV18 | CASSPGQVINTIYF
NA | once | TRBJ2-1 | TRBV29-1 | CSVERTEQFF
TRBD1 | NA | TRBJ1-3 | TRBV5-1 | CASSGTGNSGNTIYF
TRBD1 | NA | TRBJ1-3 | TRBV2 | CASSFGQAGNTIYF